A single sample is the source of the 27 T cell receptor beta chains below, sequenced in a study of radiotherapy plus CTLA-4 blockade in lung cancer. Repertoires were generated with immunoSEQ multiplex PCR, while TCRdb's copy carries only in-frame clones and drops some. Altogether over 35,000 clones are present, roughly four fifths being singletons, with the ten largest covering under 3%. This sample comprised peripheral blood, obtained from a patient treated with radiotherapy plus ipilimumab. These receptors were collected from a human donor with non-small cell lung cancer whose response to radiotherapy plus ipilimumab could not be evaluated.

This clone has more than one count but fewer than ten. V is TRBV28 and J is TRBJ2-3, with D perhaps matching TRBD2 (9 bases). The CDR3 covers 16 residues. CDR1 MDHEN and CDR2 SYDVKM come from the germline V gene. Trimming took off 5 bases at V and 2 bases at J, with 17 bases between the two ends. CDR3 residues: CASSLTGGLATDTQYF. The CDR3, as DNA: TGTGCCAGCAGTCTTACAGGGGGACTAGCCACAGATACGCAGTATTTT.

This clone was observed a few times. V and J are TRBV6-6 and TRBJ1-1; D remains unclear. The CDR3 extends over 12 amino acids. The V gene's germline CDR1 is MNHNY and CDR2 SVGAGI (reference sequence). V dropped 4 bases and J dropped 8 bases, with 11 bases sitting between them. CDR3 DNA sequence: TGTGCCAGCAGTTTGAGGGTGGGCGAAGCTTTCTTT. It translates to CASSLRVGEAFF.

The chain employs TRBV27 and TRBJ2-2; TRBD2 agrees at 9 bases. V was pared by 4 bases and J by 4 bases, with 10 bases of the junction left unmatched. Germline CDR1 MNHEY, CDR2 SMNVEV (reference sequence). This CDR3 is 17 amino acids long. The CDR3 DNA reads TGTGCCAGCAGTTCCCGTTGGATAGCGGGAGTCACCGGGGAGCTGTTTTTT. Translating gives CASSSRWIAGVTGELFF.

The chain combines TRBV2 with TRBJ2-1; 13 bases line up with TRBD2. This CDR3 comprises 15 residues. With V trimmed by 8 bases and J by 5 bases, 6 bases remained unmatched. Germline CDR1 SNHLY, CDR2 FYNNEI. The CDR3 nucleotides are TGTGCCAGCCGGACTAGCGGGAGTCATGACAATGAGCAGTTCTTC. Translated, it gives CASRTSGSHDNEQFF.

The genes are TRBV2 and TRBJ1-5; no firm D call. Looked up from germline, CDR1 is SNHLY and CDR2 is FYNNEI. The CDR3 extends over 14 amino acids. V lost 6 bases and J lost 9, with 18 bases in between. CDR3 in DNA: TGTGCCAGCAGCGGTCCCGGGAGCTACGGGCCCCAGCATTTT. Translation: CASSGPGSYGPQHF.

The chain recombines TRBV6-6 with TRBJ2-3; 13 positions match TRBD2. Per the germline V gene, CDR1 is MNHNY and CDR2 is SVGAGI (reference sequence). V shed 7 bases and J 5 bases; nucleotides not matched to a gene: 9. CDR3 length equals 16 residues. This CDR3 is CASIWTSGSKVDTQYF. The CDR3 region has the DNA TGTGCCAGCATTTGGACTAGCGGGAGTAAGGTAGATACGCAGTATTTT.

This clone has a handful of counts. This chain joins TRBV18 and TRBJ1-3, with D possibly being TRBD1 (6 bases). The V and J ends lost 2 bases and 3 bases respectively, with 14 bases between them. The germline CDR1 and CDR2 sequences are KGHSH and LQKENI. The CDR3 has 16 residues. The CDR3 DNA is TGTGCCAGCTCACCATCGGTGGGGGCTGGTGGAAACACCATATATTTT. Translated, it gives CASSPSVGAGGNTIYF. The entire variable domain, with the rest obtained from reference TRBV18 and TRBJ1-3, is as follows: NAGVMQNPRHLVRRRGQEARLRCSPMKGHSHVYWYRQLPEEGLKFMVYLQKENIIDESGMPKERFSAEFPKEGPSILRIQQVVRGDSAAYFCASSPSVGAGGNTIYFGEGSWLTVV.

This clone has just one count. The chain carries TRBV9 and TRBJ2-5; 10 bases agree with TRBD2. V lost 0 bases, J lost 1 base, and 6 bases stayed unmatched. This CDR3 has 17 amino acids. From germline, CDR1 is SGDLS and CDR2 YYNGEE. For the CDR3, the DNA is TGTGCCAGCAGCGTAGGTGGTAGCGGGGGGATCCAAGAGACCCAGTACTTC. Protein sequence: CASSVGGSGGIQETQYF. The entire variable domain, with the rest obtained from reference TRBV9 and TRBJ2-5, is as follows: DSGVTQTPKHLITATGQRVTLRCSPRSGDLSVYWYQQSLDQGLQFLIQYYNGEERAKGNILERFSAQQFPDLHSELNLSSLELGDSALYFCASSVGGSGGIQETQYFGPGTRLLVL.

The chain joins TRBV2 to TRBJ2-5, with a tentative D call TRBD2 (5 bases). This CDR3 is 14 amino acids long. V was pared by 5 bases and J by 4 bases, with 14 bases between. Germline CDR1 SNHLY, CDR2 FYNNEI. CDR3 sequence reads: CASSYGRSGETQYF. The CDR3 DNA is TGTGCCAGCAGTTATGGACGGAGCGGAGAGACCCAGTACTTC.

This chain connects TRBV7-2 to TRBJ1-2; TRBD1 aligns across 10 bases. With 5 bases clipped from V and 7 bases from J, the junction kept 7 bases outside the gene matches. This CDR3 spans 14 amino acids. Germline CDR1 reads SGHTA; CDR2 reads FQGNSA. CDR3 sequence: CASSAGQGLGGYTF. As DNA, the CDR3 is TGTGCCAGCAGCGCGGGACAGGGGCTAGGTGGCTACACCTTC.

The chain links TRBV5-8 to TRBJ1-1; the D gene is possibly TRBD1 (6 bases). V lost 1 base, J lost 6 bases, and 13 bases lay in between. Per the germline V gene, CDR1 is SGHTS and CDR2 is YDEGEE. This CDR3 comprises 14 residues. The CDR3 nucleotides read TGTGCCAGCAGCTTGTACGCAGGGGTAGCTGAAGCTTTCTTT. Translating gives CASSLYAGVAEAFF.

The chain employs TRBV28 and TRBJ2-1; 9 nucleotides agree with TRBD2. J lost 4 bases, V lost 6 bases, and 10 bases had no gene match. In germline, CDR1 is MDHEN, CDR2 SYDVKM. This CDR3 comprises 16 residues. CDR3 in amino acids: CASRPWTSATYNEQFF. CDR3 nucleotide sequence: TGTGCCAGCAGACCCTGGACTAGCGCCACGTACAATGAGCAGTTCTTC.

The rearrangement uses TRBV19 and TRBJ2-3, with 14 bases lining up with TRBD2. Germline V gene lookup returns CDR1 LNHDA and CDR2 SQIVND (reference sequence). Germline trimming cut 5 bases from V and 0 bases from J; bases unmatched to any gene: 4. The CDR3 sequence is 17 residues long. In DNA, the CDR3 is TGTGCCAGTAGTCCAGGACTAGCGGGAGGTAGCACAGATACGCAGTATTTT. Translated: CASSPGLAGGSTDTQYF.

CDR3 protein: CASSSTGGASGQYF. CDR3 DNA: TGTGCCAGCAGTTCGACAGGGGGCGCGTCCGGGCAGTACTTC. The J gene is TRBJ2-7, the V gene TRBV27; 10 nucleotides line up with TRBD1. The CDR3 length is 14 residues. V was pared by 4 bases and J by 9 bases, with 9 bases of the junction left unmatched. Germline CDR1 and CDR2: MNHEY and SMNVEV (reference sequence).

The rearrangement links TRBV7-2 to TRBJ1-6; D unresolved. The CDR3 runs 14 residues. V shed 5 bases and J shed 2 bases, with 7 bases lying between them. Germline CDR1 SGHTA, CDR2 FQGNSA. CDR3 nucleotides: TGTGCCAGCAGCCCGGGGACCTATAATTCACCCCTCCACTTT. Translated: CASSPGTYNSPLHF.

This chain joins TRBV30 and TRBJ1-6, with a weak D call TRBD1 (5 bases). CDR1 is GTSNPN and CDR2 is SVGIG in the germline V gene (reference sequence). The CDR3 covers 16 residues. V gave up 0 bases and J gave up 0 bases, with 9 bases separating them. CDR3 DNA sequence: TGTGCCTGGAGTGTACAGGATACCTCCTATAATTCACCCCTCCACTTT. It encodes CAWSVQDTSYNSPLHF.

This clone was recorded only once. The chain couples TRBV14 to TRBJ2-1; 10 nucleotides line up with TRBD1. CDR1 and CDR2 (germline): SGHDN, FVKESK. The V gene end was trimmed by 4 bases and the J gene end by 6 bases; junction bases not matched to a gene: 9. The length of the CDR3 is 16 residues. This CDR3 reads CASSRIGQGGFNEQFF. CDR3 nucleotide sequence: TGTGCCAGCAGCCGCATCGGACAGGGGGGGTTCAATGAGCAGTTCTTC.

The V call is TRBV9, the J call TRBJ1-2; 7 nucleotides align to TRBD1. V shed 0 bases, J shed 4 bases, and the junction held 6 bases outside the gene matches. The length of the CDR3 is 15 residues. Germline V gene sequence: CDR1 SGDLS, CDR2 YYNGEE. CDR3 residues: CASSVADRRVYGYTF. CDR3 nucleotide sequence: TGTGCCAGCAGCGTAGCGGACAGGCGTGTCTATGGCTACACCTTC.

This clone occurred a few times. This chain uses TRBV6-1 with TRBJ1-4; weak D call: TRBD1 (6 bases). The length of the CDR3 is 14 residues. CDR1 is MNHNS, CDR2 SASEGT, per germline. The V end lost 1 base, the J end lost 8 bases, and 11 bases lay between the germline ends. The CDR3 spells CASSEVGAPEKLFF. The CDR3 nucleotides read TGTGCCAGCAGTGAAGTGGGGGCCCCCGAAAAACTGTTTTTT.

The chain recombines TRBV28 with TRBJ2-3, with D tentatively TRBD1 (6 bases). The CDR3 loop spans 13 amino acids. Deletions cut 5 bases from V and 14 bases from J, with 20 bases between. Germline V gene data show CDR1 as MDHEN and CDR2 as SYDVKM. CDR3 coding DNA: TGTGCCAGCAGTCTAGGGACACGCGCGGAACTGTATTTT. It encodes CASSLGTRAELYF.

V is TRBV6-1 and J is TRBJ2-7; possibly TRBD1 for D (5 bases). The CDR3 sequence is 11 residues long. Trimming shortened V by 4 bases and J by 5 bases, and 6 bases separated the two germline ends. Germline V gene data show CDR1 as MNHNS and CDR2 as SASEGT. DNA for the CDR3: TGTGCCAGCAGTGTGACAGACGAGCAGTACTTC. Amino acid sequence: CASSVTDEQYF.

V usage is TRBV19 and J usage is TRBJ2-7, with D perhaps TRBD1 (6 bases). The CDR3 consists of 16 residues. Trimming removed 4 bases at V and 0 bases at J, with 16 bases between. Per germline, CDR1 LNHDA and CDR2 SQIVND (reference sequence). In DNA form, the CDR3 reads TGTGCCAGTAGTACGACAGGACAAGACCTCTCCTACGAGCAGTACTTC. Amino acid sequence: CASSTTGQDLSYEQYF. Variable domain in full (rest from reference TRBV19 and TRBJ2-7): DGGITQSPKYLFRKEGQNVTLSCEQNLNHDAMYWYRQDPGQGLRLIYYSQIVNDFQKGDIAEGYSVSREKKESFPLTVTSAQKNPTAFYLCASSTTGQDLSYEQYFGPGTRLTVT.

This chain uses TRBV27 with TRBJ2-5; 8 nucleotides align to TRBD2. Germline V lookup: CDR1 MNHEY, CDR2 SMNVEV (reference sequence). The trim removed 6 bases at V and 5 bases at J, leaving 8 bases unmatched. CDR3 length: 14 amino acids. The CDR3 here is CASSPLAGRETQYF. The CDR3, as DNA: TGTGCCAGCAGCCCTTTAGCGGGGAGGGAGACCCAGTACTTC.

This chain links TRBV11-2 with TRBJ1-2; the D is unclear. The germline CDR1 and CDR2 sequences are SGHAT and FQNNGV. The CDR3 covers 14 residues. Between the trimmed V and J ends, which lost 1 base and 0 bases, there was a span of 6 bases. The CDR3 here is CASSLGSTNYGYTF. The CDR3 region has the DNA TGTGCCAGCAGCTTAGGGTCTACTAACTATGGCTACACCTTC.

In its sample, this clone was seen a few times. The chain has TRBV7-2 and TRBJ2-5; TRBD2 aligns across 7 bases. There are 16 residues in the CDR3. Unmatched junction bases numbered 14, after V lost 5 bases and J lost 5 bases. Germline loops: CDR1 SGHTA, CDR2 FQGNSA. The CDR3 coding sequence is TGTGCCAGCAGCCCCCCCGAAGGGAGGGCCTGGGAGACCCAGTACTTC. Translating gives CASSPPEGRAWETQYF.

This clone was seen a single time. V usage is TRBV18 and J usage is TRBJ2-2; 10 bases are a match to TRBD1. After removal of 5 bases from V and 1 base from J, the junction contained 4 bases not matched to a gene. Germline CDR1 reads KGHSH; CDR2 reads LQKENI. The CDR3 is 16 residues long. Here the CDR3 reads CASSGDRGRNTGELFF. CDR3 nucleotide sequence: TGTGCCAGCTCAGGGGACAGGGGACGGAACACCGGGGAGCTGTTTTTT.

CDR3 coding DNA: TGCGCCAGCAGCCAGGGGCGAAACTCCTACGAGCAGTACTTC. As protein: CASSQGRNSYEQYF. V gene TRBV4-3 combines with J gene TRBJ2-7; a weak D match, TRBD1 (5 bases). This CDR3 has 14 residues. Germline loops: CDR1 LGHNA, CDR2 YSLEER. Trimming stripped 3 bases from V and 0 bases from J, with 9 bases between.